This record looks at one TCR beta chain sequence and its context. It lacks a known antigen. Base-call qualities are not available, and no considerably larger clone is one nucleotide away. The record originates from a study of blood T cell repertoires in COVID-19 (dated by TCRdb to the early 2020s). Broadly, across the study: Samples covering the acute and convalescent phases of COVID-19 were provided by collaborators in the United States, Italy and Spain. A de-identified subject ID, COVID-19 status, age in years and sex were almost always included in the sample metadata. The samples were drawn from the first 160 participants of the ongoing ImmuneRACE study and from 950 to 1,500 subjects provided by 6 global collaborators. Deeply sampled blood TCRbeta repertoires from subjects exposed to, actively infected with, or recovered from COVID-19 were included in the dataset. Where HLA class I and class II types were available, the types were taken from metadata supplied by the sample provider, not from assay-based typing. The material from the prospective study consisted of cDNA or gDNA derived from T cells, B-cell-depleted T cells, or PBMCs. The repertoires were released in a freely available public database intended as a resource for research on the immune response to SARS-CoV-2.

The collaborating institutions used their own protocols to collect whole blood in K2EDTA tubes. Collaborator samples were shipped for TCRbeta analysis as frozen whole blood, isolated PBMCs, or DNA extracted from either sample type. The immunoSEQ Assay, a bias-controlled multiplex PCR, was used to amplify TCRbeta CDR3 regions from genomic DNA. In the original analysis: The number of nucleated cells in each sample was estimated from the amplification of reference gene primers within the assay. Sequence reads were collapsed and filtered to measure the absolute abundance of every unique TCRbeta CDR3 rearrangement. Productive Simpson clonality was computed per sample as the square root of Simpson's diversity index over productive rearrangements. The immuneACCESS repertoire file appears here via TCRdb, limited to in-frame rearrangements. These files lack a portion of the clones; in checked studies, under half of the deficit traces to unresolved V genes, and the cause of the others is not known. V and J calls and clone size are those listed in that table; D and trimming were worked out from the DNA. The sample table contains tens of thousands of clones; only one count was recorded for more than 70% of them. About 60% of the sample comes from the top ten.

The trim is 1 base for V and 3 bases for J, with a gap of 4 bases between the germline ends. CDR1 and CDR2 (SGHTS, YDEGEE) derive from the germline V gene. CDR3 length: 12 amino acids, cysteine to phenylalanine. Kept here is only the CDR3 DNA, which spans 36 bases and is read in frame from base 1. Paper-wide results and their limitations: Clinical and demographic metadata were provided uncurated, with the amount varying by source and participant.

The V and J segments used are TRBV5-8 and TRBJ1-2, with no confident D gene call. Material for sequencing was peripheral blood. This receptor was taken from a man in his 70s with acute or convalescent COVID-19. The base sequence is TGTGCCAGCAGCTTGCAGTACTATGGCTACACCTTC. It translates as CASSLQYYGYTF.